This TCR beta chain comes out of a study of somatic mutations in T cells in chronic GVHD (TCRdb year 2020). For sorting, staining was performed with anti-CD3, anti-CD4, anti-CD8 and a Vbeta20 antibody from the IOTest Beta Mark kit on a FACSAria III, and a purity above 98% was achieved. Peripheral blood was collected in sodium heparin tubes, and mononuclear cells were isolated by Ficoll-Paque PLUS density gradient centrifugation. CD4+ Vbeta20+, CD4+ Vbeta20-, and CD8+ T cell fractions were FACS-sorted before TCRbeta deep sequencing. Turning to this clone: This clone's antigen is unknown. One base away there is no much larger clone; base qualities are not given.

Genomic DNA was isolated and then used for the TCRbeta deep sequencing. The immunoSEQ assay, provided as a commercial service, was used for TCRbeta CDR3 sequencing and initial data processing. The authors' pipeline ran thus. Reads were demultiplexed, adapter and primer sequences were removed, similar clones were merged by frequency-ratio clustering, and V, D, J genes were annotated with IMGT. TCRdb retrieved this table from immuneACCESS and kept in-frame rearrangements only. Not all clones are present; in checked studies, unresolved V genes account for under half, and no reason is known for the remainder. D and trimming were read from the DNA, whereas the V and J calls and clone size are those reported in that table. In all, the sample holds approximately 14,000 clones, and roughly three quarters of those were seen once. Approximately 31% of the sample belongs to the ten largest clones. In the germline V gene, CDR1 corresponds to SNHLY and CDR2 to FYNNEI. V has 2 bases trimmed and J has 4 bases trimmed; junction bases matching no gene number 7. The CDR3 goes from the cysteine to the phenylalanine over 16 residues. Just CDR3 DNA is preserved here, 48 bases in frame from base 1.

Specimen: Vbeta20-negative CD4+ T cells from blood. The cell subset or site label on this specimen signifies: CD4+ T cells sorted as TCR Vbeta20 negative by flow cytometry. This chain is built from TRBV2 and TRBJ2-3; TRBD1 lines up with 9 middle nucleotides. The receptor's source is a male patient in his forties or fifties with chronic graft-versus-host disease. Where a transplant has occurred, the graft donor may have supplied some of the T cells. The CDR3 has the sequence CASSEFGTGIPDTQYF. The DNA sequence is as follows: TGTGCCAGCAGTGAATTCGGGACAGGGATCCCAGATACGCAGTATTTT.